The present TCR beta chain was sequenced within a study of Graves' ophthalmopathy and Graves' hyperthyroidism. Study-wide results and limits: The model predicted progression of ophthalmopathy with a sensitivity of 60% to 71%, and its specificity was around 72%. Also, most clonotypes expanded in the thyroid above 0.001 frequency appeared in blood.

On this clonotype: Its antigen is still unknown. Being one base from a much bigger clone, this may be a read error.

The CDR3 contains 11 residues. Trimming took 8 bases from V and 6 from J, leaving 7 bases between them. The germline gives CDR1 LGHDT, CDR2 YNNKEL (reference sequence). None of the included patients had other autoimmune diseases, uncontrolled infections, pregnancy or lactation, as these led to exclusion. Researchers took RNA transcripts and amplified TCR beta CDR3 regions from them. The library came from an HTBI-primed first-round RT-PCR and a second-round multiplex PCR. A single record per CDR3 protein comes from TCRdb applying MiXCR to the multiplex PCR reads. The sample records 57,000 or so distinct CDR3 sequences, roughly 46% being singletons.

The origin of this receptor is an adult woman with Graves' ophthalmopathy. V and J are TRBV3-1 and TRBJ2-2; no clear D. Sample: peripheral blood. This chain's CDR3 is CASEDAGELFF. Written as DNA, the CDR3 is TGTGCCAGCGAAGACGCCGGGGAGCTGTTTTTT.